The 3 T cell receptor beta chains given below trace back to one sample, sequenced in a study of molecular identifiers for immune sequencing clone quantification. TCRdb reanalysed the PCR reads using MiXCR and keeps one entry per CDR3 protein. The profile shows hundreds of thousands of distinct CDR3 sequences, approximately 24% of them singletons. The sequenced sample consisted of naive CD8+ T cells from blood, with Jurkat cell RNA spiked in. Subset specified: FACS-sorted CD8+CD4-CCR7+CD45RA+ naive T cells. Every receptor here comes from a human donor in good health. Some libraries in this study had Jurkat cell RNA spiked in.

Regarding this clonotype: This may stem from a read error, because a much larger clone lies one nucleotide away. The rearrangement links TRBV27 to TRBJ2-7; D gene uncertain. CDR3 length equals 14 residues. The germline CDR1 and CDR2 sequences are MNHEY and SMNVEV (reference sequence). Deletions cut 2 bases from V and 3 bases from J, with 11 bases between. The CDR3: CASSLESGVYEQYF. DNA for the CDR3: TGTGCCAGCAGTTTAGAGTCCGGAGTCTACGAGCAGTACTTC.

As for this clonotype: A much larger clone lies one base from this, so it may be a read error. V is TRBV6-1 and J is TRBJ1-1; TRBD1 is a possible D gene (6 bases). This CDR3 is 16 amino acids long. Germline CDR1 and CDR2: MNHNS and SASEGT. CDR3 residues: CASSDVGWGQNTDAFF. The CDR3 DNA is TGTGCCAGCAGTGATGTCGGTTGGGGGCAGAACACTGATGCTTTCTTT.

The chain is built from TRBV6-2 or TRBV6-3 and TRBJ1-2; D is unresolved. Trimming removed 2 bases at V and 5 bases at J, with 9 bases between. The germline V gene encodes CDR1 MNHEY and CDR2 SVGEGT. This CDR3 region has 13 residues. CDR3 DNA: TGTGCCAGCAGTTACCCGACACTTTATGGCTACACCTTC. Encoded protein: CASSYPTLYGYTF.